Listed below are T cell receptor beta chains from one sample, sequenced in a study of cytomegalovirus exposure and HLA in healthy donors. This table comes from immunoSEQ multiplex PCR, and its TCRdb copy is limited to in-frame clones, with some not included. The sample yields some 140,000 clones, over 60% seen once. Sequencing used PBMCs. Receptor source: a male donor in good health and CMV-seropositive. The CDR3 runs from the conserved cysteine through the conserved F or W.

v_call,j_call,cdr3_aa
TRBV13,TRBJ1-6,CASSGPDRADSPLHF
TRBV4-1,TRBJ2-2,CASSHPETSGTGELFF
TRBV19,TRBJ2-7,CASSIKGLGYEQYF
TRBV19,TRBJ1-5,CASSIADTYSNQPQHF
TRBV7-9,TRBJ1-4,CASSSLRALEKLFF
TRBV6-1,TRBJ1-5,CASSDWDRAGNQPQHF
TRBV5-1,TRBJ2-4,CASSFGGAENIQYF
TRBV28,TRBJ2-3,CASSLGGASSDTQYF
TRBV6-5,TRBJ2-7,CASRLGQGAYEQYF
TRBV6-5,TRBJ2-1,CASSYVVPSSYNEQFF
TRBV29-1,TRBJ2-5,CSVEGTGGSGETQYF
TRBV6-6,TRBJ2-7,CASSYGPEQYF
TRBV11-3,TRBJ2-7,CASSPGTSGRYEQYF
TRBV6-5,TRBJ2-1,CASTAINNEQFF
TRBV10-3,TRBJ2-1,CAISELTRDRGLSSYNEQFF
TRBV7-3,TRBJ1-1,CASSPTPGGTEAFF
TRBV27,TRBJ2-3,CASSLYGFGGTDTQYF
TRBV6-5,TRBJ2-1,CATRVGLGGGNEQFF
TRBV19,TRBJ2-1,CASSPDSGGASYNEQFF
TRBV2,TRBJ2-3,CASSGGLAGVDTQYF
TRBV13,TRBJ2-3,CASSLRGGLAGDSLESTDTQYF
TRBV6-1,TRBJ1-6,CASSEDEGYSPLHF
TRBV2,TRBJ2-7,CASSEYRAKENEQYF
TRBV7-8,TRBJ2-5,CASSHRTSSGETQYF
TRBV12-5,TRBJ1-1,CASGSKGAARNTEAFF
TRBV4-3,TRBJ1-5,CASSLRQVDQPQHF
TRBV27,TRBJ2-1,CASSFQLAGGPGEQFF
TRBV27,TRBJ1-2,CASSPYSPTGINYGYTF
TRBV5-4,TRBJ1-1,CASSLGPEYNTEAFF
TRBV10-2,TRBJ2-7,CASVAQGVSEQYF
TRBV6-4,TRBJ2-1,CASSPGETDEQFF
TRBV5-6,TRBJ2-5,CASSRSTAQETQYF
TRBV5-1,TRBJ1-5,CASSLWGGDQPQHF
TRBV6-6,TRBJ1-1,CASSLADRYTEAFF
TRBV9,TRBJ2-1,CASSGSLGGPYNEQFF
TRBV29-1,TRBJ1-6,CSAPVFLGQGYNSPLHF
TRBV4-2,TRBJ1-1,CASSQAGQLNTEAFF
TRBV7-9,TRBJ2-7,CASSLGTGPYEQYF
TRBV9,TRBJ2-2,CASSVPRGQVNTGELFF
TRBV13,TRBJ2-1,CASSFYEGLAYNEQFF
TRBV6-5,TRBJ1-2,CATLGQYNYGYTF
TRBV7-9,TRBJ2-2,CASSPISGTRNTGELFF
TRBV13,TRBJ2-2,CASDQGRNTGELFF
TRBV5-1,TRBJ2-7,CASSLGQGSYEQYF
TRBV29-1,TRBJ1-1,CSVYSGNTEAFF
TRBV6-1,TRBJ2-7,CASSAGTGGPSRYYEQYF
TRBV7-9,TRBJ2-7,CASSPPRGSRTYEQYF
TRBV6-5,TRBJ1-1,CASSLGGVTEAFF
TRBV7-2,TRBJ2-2,CASSFESGSNTGELFF
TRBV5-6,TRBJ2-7,CASTDQGQGSYEQYF
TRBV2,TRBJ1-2,CASTTGTGSRYGYTF
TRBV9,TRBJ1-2,CASSVGNGQGGYGYTF
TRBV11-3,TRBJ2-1,CASSLGRASSYNEQFF
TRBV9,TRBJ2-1,CASSGNLGGERDRNEQFF
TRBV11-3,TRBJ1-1,CASSPNEATEAFF